Listed here is a single TCR beta chain. Its antigen is as yet unknown. The entry originates in a study of T cells in Graves' hyperthyroidism and ophthalmopathy. Points from the study as a whole: In the analysis, a 13 V-J model separated ophthalmopathy from stable hyperthyroidism. Among thyroid clonotypes expanded above 0.001, most also appeared in blood.

Germline assignment: CDR1 MDHEN and CDR2 SYDVKM. J gave up 2 bases and V 5 bases, and 5 bases lay outside the gene matches. The CDR3 runs 14 residues. Hyperthyroidism had been newly diagnosed in patients aged 18 to 65, and its duration was under 2 months. RNA transcripts served as the template for amplifying TCR beta CDR3 regions. RT-PCR in the first round (using the HTBI primer set) targeted the TCR CDR3. TCRdb processed the multiplex PCR reads anew with MiXCR; each CDR3 protein has one entry. The sample has around 340,000 distinct CDR3 sequences; roughly 17% are singletons. The chain uses TRBV28 and TRBJ2-7, with 8 bases fitting TRBD1. This clonotype was obtained from a young man with Graves' hyperthyroidism. Input material: blood. Written as DNA, the CDR3 is TGTGCCAGCAGTCGGGACAGGTTCCCCTACGAGCAGTACTTC. It specifies CASSRDRFPYEQYF.